The 30 T cell receptor beta chains given below trace back to one sample, sequenced in a study of T cells in localized non-small cell lung cancer. Using immunoSEQ multiplex PCR, the repertoire was profiled, and TCRdb retains in-frame clones only, with some absent. The table includes about 32,000 clones, approximately 86% detected once. The input for sequencing was peripheral blood mononuclear cells, taken before any cancer treatment. These receptors came from a woman aged 35-75 years with stage III lung adenocarcinoma.

The chain links TRBV4-1 to TRBJ1-2; 7 nucleotides line up with TRBD1. Germline lookup yields CDR1 MGHRA and CDR2 YSYEKL. The junction had 16 bases not matched to a gene; V was cut back by 7 bases and J by 2 bases. The CDR3 spans 17 residues. For the CDR3, the DNA is TGCGCCAGCACCCGCGGAGGACAGGCCTTTAACAACTATGGCTACACCTTC. Amino acid sequence: CASTRGGQAFNNYGYTF.

The rearrangement uses TRBV6-6 and TRBJ1-1; no definite D call. The CDR3 covers 16 residues. Germline V lookup: CDR1 MNHNY, CDR2 SVGAGI (reference sequence). V gave up 0 bases and J gave up 1 base, with 12 bases separating them. CDR3 nucleotides: TGTGCCAGCAGTTACTCTGAACGGACCTCGAACACTGAAGCTTTCTTT. This translates into CASSYSERTSNTEAFF.

The V gene is TRBV19, the J gene TRBJ1-5; no clear D. There are 13 residues in the CDR3. V lost 5 bases, J lost 5 bases, and 10 bases lay in between. Germline CDR1 is LNHDA and CDR2 is SQIVND (reference sequence). CDR3 DNA sequence: TGTGCCAGTAGTCCTTCTACTGATCAGCCCCAGCATTTT. This codes for CASSPSTDQPQHF.

The V call is TRBV5-1, the J call TRBJ2-3; TRBD1 agrees at 9 bases. The V and J ends lost 8 bases and 1 base, in that order; junction bases with no gene match: 5. This CDR3 spans 14 amino acids. The V gene's germline CDR1 is SGHRS and CDR2 YFSETQ. This CDR3 reads CASYRQGGTDTQYF. The CDR3 region has the DNA TGCGCCAGTTACCGACAGGGGGGCACAGATACGCAGTATTTT.

J is TRBJ2-7 and V is TRBV7-9, with 7 positions matching TRBD1. Germline V CDR1 and CDR2: SEHNR, FQNEAQ (reference sequence). The CDR3 covers 14 residues. Trimming at V came to 4 bases and at J to 5 bases, leaving 8 bases not matched to a gene. The DNA of the CDR3 is TGTGCCAGCAGCTCAGAAACAGGGGACCACGAGCAGTACTTC. Protein: CASSSETGDHEQYF. Complete variable domain (other parts from reference TRBV7-9 and TRBJ2-7): DTGVSQNPRHKITKRGQNVTFRCDPISEHNRLYWYRQTLGQGPEFLTYFQNEAQLEKSRLLSDRFSAERPKGSFSTLEIQRTEQGDSAMYLCASSSETGDHEQYFGPGTRLTVT.

The rearrangement uses TRBV5-1 and TRBJ1-4; D unclear. The CDR3 spans 15 residues. V lost 4 bases to trimming and J lost 7 bases, with 17 bases between them. Germline CDR1 and CDR2: SGHRS and YFSETQ. The chain's CDR3 is CASSSREVWGEKLFF. CDR3 DNA sequence: TGCGCCAGCAGCAGCCGGGAGGTATGGGGTGAAAAACTGTTTTTT.

As DNA, the CDR3 is TGCAGTGCTAGACCCAGGTATGAAGCTTTCTTT. Translated: CSARPRYEAFF. The chain recombines TRBV20-1 with TRBJ1-1, with no clear D. CDR3 length: 11 amino acids. The ends were cut back, 2 bases at V and 7 bases at J, with 8 bases in the middle. Germline V gives CDR1 DFQATT, CDR2 SNEGSKA (reference sequence).

The rearrangement joins TRBV27 to TRBJ2-5; possibly TRBD2 for D (6 bases). The V and J ends lost 8 bases and 1 base respectively, with 14 bases between them. This CDR3 has 14 residues. Germline CDR1 reads MNHEY; CDR2 reads SMNVEV (reference sequence). CDR3 sequence (DNA): TGTGCCAGCGCTCGGGTAGCGGCCCAAGAGACCCAGTACTTC. This gives the protein CASARVAAQETQYF.

The chain joins TRBV2 to TRBJ2-1; D call uncertain. CDR1 is SNHLY and CDR2 is FYNNEI in the germline V gene. The CDR3 consists of 12 residues. Trimming pared 4 bases from V and 4 bases from J, leaving 5 bases between. The CDR3 nucleotides read TGTGCCAGCAGTGGGCCATACAATGAGCAGTTCTTC. It is translated as CASSGPYNEQFF.

There are a few counts of this clone. The CDR3 sequence: CASSMGGQNEKLFF. CDR3 coding DNA: TGTGCCAGCAGCATGGGAGGACAGAATGAAAAACTGTTTTTT. The chain employs TRBV7-7 and TRBJ1-4, with D possibly being TRBD1 (6 bases). CDR3 length: 14 residues. Germline assignment: CDR1 SSHAT and CDR2 FNYEAQ (reference sequence). V lost 5 bases and J lost 5, with 12 bases in between.

The chain carries TRBV5-6 and TRBJ1-5, with D tentatively TRBD1 (6 bases). V gave up 2 bases and J gave up 7 bases, with 13 bases separating them. The CDR3 runs 14 residues. Germline CDR1 and CDR2: SGHDT and YYEEEE. CDR3 region: CASSLQGAGQPQHF. CDR3 coding DNA: TGTGCCAGCAGCTTACAGGGAGCAGGGCAGCCCCAGCATTTT.

The chain joins TRBV5-1 to TRBJ2-5, with D possibly TRBD2 on 6 matching bases. Germline CDR1 and CDR2: SGHRS and YFSETQ. The CDR3 has 13 residues. Trimming shortened V by 4 bases and J by 4 bases, and 11 bases separated the two germline ends. The CDR3 protein is CASSRVGGETQYF. The CDR3 DNA sequence: TGCGCCAGCAGCAGGGTGGGGGGAGAGACCCAGTACTTC.

The table lists this clone with a count of one. This chain uses TRBV2 with TRBJ2-4; D ambiguous. The germline CDR1 and CDR2 sequences are SNHLY and FYNNEI. This CDR3 is built from 15 residues. V lost 1 base and J 3 bases, leaving 10 bases between the germline ends. Here the CDR3 reads CASSEGQWVKNIQYF. As DNA, the CDR3 is TGTGCCAGCAGTGAAGGGCAGTGGGTCAAAAACATTCAGTACTTC. Variable domain in full (rest from reference TRBV2 and TRBJ2-4): EPEVTQTPSHQVTQMGQEVILRCVPISNHLYFYWYRQILGQKVEFLVSFYNNEISEKSEIFDDQFSVERPDGSNFTLKIRSTKLEDSAMYFCASSEGQWVKNIQYFGAGTRLSVL.

The J gene is TRBJ2-2, the V gene TRBV10-3; no clear D gene. From germline, CDR1 is ENHRY and CDR2 SYGVKD. This CDR3 has 16 amino acids. V lost 10 bases and J 0 bases, leaving 18 bases between the germline ends. The DNA for the CDR3 is TGTGCCACCAAACTCGAGCCGGCCACGAACACCGGGGAGCTGTTTTTT. Translated: CATKLEPATNTGELFF.

This rearrangement joins TRBV2 to TRBJ1-2; tentative D call: TRBD1 (5 bases). V lost 8 bases and J 3 bases, leaving 19 bases between the germline ends. Germline-derived CDR1 and CDR2 are SNHLY and FYNNEI. This CDR3 has 15 amino acids. This CDR3 reads CASRPGTAGDYGYTF. The CDR3 region has the DNA TGTGCCAGCCGCCCCGGGACGGCTGGTGACTATGGCTACACCTTC.

As DNA, the CDR3 is TGCGCCAGCAGCTTGGCCGGGGCGCGGGGGGGATACGAGCAGTACTTC. Its translation: CASSLAGARGGYEQYF. The chain recombines TRBV5-1 with TRBJ2-7; TRBD2 aligns across 9 bases. Germline CDR1 reads SGHRS; CDR2 reads YFSETQ. J lost 4 bases, V lost 0 bases, and 8 bases had no gene match. The CDR3 consists of 16 residues.

The gene calls are TRBV27 and TRBJ2-1, with a weak D call TRBD2 (6 bases). Between the trimmed V and J ends, which lost 3 bases and 3 bases, there was a span of 9 bases. The germline V gene encodes CDR1 MNHEY and CDR2 SMNVEV (reference sequence). The CDR3 has 14 residues. Here the CDR3 DNA reads TGTGCCAGCAGTTTCGAGGGACTCTACAATGAGCAGTTCTTC. This sequence encodes CASSFEGLYNEQFF.

The count of this clone is one. One end of the junction fails to match germline, which may point to a read error. The chain joins TRBV7-2 to TRBJ2-2; 11 bases fit TRBD2. In germline, CDR1 is SGHTA, CDR2 FQGNSA. This CDR3 is built from 16 residues. DNA for the CDR3: TGTGCCAGCAGCCTAGCGGGAGGTTGGGCCACCGGGGAGCTGTTTTTT. The encoded protein is CASSLAGGWATGELFF.

This sequence joins TRBV18 and TRBJ1-3; the match to TRBD1 covers 8 bases. The germline CDR1 and CDR2 sequences are KGHSH and LQKENI. The V gene end was trimmed by 0 bases and the J gene end by 2 bases; junction bases not matched to a gene: 0. The CDR3 runs 15 residues. The CDR3 loop reads CASSPPTGAGNTIYF. In DNA form, the CDR3 reads TGTGCCAGCTCACCACCGACAGGGGCTGGAAACACCATATATTTT.

The chain is built from TRBV5-4 and TRBJ2-3; tentatively, D is TRBD2 (5 bases). Trimming took off 4 bases at V and 0 bases at J, with 18 bases between the two ends. Per the germline V gene, CDR1 is SGHNT and CDR2 is YYREEE (reference sequence). The CDR3 consists of 17 residues. Written as DNA, the CDR3 is TGTGCCAGCAGCGTGCCCTCGGCGGGCTCTAGCACAGATACGCAGTATTTT. Protein product: CASSVPSAGSSTDTQYF.

The V gene is TRBV19, the J gene TRBJ2-5; TRBD2 matches 9 bases. V trimming: 6 bases; J trimming: 6 bases; junction bases outside the gene matches: 8. Germline V gene sequence: CDR1 LNHDA, CDR2 SQIVND (reference sequence). The CDR3 consists of 14 residues. Here the CDR3 reads CASSPLAGSQTQYF. In nucleotides, the CDR3 is TGTGCCAGTAGCCCCCTAGCGGGGTCCCAGACCCAGTACTTC.

The chain carries TRBV7-6 and TRBJ2-2; TRBD1 aligns across 7 bases. This CDR3 spans 15 amino acids. V lost 5 bases to trimming and J lost 4 bases; unmatched junction nucleotides: 7. CDR1 and CDR2 (germline): SGHVS, FNYEAQ. The CDR3 here is CASSPRTGPTGELFF. CDR3 DNA: TGTGCCAGCAGCCCAAGGACAGGACCCACCGGGGAGCTGTTTTTT.

The chain has TRBV7-2 and TRBJ2-3, with a tentative D call TRBD2 (5 bases). Germline assignment: CDR1 SGHTA and CDR2 FQGNSA. Trimming took 4 bases from V and 2 from J, leaving 13 bases between them. CDR3 length: 15 amino acids. CDR3 sequence: CASSWVAYLTDTQYF. In DNA form, the CDR3 reads TGTGCCAGCAGCTGGGTAGCGTACCTCACAGATACGCAGTATTTT. The full variable domain, in which reference TRBV7-2 and TRBJ2-3 provide the parts outside the CDR3, is GAGVSQSPSNKVTEKGKDVELRCDPISGHTALYWYRQSLGQGLEFLIYFQGNSAPDKSGLPSDRFSAERTGGSVSTLTIQRTQQEDSAVYLCASSWVAYLTDTQYFGPGTRLTVL.

The chain joins TRBV7-2 to TRBJ2-1; 10 bases map to TRBD2. The V gene's germline CDR1 is SGHTA and CDR2 FQGNSA. The CDR3 contains 18 residues. With V trimmed by 4 bases and J by 0 bases, 9 bases remained unmatched. For the CDR3, the DNA is TGTGCCAGCAGCTCCTGGACTAGCGGATCCTACTCCTACAATGAGCAGTTCTTC. As protein: CASSSWTSGSYSYNEQFF.

The V call is TRBV4-3, the J call TRBJ1-2; D gene uncertain. V lost 6 bases and J lost 4, with 12 bases in between. The CDR3 loop spans 13 amino acids. Per the germline V gene, CDR1 is LGHNA and CDR2 is YSLEER. CDR3 DNA sequence: TGCGCCAGCAGGGCCTCGTTCGGCTATGGCTACACCTTC. Translation: CASRASFGYGYTF.

The genes are TRBV7-2 and TRBJ2-2, with 7 bases matching TRBD2. After removal of 6 bases from V and 2 bases from J, the junction contained 3 bases not matched to a gene. Looked up from germline, CDR1 is SGHTA and CDR2 is FQGNSA. CDR3 size: 14 residues. The CDR3 sequence: CASRLADNTGELFF. In DNA, the CDR3 is TGTGCCAGCAGGCTAGCGGATAACACCGGGGAGCTGTTTTTT.

The V and J genes are TRBV19 and TRBJ2-3, with 8 positions matching TRBD2. V was clipped by 7 bases and J by 1 base; unmatched bases: 16. Germline V CDR1 and CDR2: LNHDA, SQIVND (reference sequence). The CDR3 covers 18 residues. CDR3 amino acids: CASTERGPLFLGTDTQYF. Here the CDR3 DNA reads TGTGCCAGTACGGAGCGGGGGCCCCTTTTCCTGGGCACAGATACGCAGTATTTT.

V gene TRBV29-1 combines with J gene TRBJ2-1, with 9 nucleotides matching TRBD2. Trimming took 0 bases from V and 7 from J; bases not matched to a gene: 10. Looked up from germline, CDR1 is SQVTM and CDR2 is ANQGSEA. This CDR3 has 16 residues. CDR3 in amino acids: CSVEDRFGGGANEQFF. The CDR3 nucleotides read TGCAGCGTTGAAGATCGGTTCGGCGGGGGGGCAAATGAGCAGTTCTTC.

The rearrangement uses TRBV5-6 and TRBJ2-1; D may be TRBD1 (6 bases). This CDR3 is 14 amino acids long. Trimming took off 5 bases at V and 4 bases at J, with 13 bases between the two ends. The germline V gene has CDR1 SGHDT and CDR2 YYEEEE. In DNA, the CDR3 is TGTGCCAGCAGTCTCGGGACACAATACAATGAGCAGTTCTTC. Protein product: CASSLGTQYNEQFF.

The DNA for the CDR3 is TGCGCCAGCAGCCAAGCGCGGATTGGCCAAGAGACCCAGTACTTC. It encodes CASSQARIGQETQYF. The chain links TRBV4-3 to TRBJ2-5; D is ambiguous. The CDR3 sequence is 15 residues long. Per the germline V gene, CDR1 is LGHNA and CDR2 is YSLEER. V shed 1 base and J shed 1 base, with 10 bases lying between them.